This T cell receptor beta chain was observed in a study of metastatic and nonmetastatic thyroid tumors. Whole-study context: Malignant and benign thyroid patients had repertoires compared in peripheral blood and tumor or nodule tissue. Study findings and constraints: Significantly greater TCR beta diversity was reportedly found in malignant thyroid tumors than in benign nodules (in blood and tumor).

Original processing notes: It was from CDR3 differences across clinicopathological groups that a distant-metastasis classifier for papillary thyroid cancer was built. Using MiXCR, TCRdb reanalyzed the PCR reads. The V and J calls shown here were made by TCRdb, not taken from the authors' results. The data contain 45,000 or so clones, about 4% of them singletons. On this clone itself: Its antigen is undetermined. A read error is possible here, since a much larger clone lies one base away.

The entire patient cohort was treatment-naive prior to thyroid surgery. Germline assignment: CDR1 GTSNPN and CDR2 SVGIG (reference sequence). The CDR3 extends over 15 amino acids. Germline trimming cut 2 bases from V and 6 bases from J; bases unmatched to any gene: 8. V gene TRBV30 combines with J gene TRBJ2-1, with 9 positions matching TRBD2. The sample was blood. The receptor was derived from a female donor with papillary thyroid cancer or a benign thyroid nodule (not recorded which). Some clones in this sample may be carry-over from other donors' samples. CDR3 sequence: CAWSRRLAGPNEQFF. CDR3 in DNA: TGTGCCTGGAGTCGCAGGCTAGCGGGACCCAATGAGCAGTTCTTC.